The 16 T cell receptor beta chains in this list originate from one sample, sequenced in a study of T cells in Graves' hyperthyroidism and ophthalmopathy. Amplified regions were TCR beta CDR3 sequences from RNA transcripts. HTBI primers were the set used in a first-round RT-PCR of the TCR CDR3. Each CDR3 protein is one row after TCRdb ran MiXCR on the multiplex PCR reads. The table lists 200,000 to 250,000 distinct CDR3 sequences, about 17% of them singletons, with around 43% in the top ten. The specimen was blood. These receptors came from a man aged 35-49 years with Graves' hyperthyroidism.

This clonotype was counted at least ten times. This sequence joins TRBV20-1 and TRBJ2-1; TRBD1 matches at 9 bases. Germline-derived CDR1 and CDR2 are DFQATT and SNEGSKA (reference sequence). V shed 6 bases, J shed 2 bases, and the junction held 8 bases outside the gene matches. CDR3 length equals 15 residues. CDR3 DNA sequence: TGCAGTGCAAGTACCCGGGACAGGGCCTACAATGAGCAGTTCTTC. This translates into CSASTRDRAYNEQFF.

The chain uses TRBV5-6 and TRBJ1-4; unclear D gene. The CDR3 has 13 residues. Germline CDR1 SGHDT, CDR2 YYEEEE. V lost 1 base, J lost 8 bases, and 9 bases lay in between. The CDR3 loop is CASSLRVSEKLFF. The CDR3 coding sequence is TGTGCCAGCAGCTTGAGAGTAAGCGAAAAACTGTTTTTT.

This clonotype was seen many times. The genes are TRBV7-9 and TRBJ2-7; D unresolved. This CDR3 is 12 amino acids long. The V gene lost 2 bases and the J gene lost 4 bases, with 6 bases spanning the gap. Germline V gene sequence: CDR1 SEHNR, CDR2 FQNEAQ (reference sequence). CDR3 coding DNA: TGTGCCAGCAGCTTAATGGATTACGAGCAGTACTTC. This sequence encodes CASSLMDYEQYF.

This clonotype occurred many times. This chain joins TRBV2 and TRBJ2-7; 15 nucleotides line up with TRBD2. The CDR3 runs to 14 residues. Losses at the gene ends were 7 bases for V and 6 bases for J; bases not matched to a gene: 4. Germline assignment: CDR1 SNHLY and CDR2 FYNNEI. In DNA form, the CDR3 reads TGTGCCAGCACCAGGACTAGCGGGGGGGGCGAGCAGTACTTC. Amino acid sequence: CASTRTSGGGEQYF.

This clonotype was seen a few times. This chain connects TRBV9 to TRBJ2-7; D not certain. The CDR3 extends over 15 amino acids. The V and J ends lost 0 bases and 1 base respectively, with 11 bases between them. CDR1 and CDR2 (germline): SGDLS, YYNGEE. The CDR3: CASSVAPTPSYEQYF. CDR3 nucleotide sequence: TGTGCCAGCAGCGTAGCCCCCACTCCATCCTACGAGCAGTACTTC.

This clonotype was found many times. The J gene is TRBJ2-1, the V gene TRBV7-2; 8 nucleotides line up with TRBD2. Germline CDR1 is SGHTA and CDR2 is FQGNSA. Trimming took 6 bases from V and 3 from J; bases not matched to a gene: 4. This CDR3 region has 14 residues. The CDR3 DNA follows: TGTGCCAGCAGACCCGGGGGGGGCTACAATGAGCAGTTCTTC. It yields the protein CASRPGGGYNEQFF.

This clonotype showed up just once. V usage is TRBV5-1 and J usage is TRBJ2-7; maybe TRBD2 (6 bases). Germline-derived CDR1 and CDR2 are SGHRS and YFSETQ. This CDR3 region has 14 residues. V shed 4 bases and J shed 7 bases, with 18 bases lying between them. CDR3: CASSVGTGDMEQYF. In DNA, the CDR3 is TGCGCCAGCAGCGTTGGGACTGGTGATATGGAGCAGTACTTC. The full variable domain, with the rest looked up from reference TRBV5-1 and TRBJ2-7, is KAGVTQTPRYLIKTRGQQVTLSCSPISGHRSVSWYQQTPGQGLQFLFEYFSETQRNKGNFPGRFSGRQFSNSRSEMNVSTLELGDSALYLCASSVGTGDMEQYFGPGTRLTVT.

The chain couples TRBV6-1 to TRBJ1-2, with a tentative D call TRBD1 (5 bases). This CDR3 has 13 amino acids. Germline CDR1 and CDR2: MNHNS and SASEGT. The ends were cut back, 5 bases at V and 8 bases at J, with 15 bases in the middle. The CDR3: CASSLGGGAGYTF. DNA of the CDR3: TGTGCCAGCAGTTTGGGGGGAGGGGCCGGCTACACCTTC.

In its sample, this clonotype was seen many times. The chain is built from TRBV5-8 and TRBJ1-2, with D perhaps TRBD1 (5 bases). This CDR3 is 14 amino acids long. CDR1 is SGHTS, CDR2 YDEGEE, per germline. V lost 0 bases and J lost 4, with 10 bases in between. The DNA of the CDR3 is TGTGCCAGCAGCTTGGCCGGGGGAAGCTATGGCTACACCTTC. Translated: CASSLAGGSYGYTF.

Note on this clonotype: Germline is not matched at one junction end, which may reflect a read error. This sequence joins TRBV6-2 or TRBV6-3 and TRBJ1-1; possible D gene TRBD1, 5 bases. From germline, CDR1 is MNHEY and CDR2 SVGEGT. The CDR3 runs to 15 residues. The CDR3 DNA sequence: TGTGCCAGCAGTTACTCGACAGTTATGAACGCTGAAGCTTTCTTT. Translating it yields CASSYSTVMNAEAFF.

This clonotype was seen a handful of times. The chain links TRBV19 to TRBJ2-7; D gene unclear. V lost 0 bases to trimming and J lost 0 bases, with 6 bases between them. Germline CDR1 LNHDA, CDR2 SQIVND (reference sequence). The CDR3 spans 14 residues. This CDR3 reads CASSIDWNSYEQYF. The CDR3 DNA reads TGTGCCAGTAGTATAGATTGGAACTCCTACGAGCAGTACTTC. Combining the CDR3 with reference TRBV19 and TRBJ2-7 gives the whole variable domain DGGITQSPKYLFRKEGQNVTLSCEQNLNHDAMYWYRQDPGQGLRLIYYSQIVNDFQKGDIAEGYSVSREKKESFPLTVTSAQKNPTAFYLCASSIDWNSYEQYFGPGTRLTVT.

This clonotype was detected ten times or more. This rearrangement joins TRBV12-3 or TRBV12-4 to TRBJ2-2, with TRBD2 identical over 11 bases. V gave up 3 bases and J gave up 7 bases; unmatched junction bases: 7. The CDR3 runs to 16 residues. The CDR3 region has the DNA TGTGCCAGCAGTTTTCGTCTAGCGGGGGGTAACGGGGAGCTGTTTTTT. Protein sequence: CASSFRLAGGNGELFF.

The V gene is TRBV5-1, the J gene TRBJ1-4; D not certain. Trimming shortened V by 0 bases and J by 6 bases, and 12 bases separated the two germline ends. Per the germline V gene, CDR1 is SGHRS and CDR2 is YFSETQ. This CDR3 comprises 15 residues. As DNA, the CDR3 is TGCGCCAGCAGCTTGGCTTTGCTCCGGGATGAAAAACTGTTTTTT. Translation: CASSLALLRDEKLFF.

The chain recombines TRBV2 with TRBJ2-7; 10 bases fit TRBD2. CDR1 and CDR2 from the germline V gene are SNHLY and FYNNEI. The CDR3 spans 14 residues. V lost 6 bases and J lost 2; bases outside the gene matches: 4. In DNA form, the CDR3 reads TGTGCCAGCAGACCTAGCGGGGGAACCTACGAGCAGTACTTC. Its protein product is CASRPSGGTYEQYF.

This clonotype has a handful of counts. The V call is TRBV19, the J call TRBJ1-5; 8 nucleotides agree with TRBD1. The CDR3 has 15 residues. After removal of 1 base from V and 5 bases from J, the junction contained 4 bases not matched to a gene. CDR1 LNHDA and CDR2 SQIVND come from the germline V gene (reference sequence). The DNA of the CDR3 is TGTGCCAGTAGTATAGGACAGGGGTACCATCAGCCCCAGCATTTT. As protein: CASSIGQGYHQPQHF.

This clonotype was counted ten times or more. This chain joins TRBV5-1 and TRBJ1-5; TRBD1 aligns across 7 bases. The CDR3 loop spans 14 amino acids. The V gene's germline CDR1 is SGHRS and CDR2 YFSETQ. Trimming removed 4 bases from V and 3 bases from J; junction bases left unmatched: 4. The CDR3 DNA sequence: TGCGCCAGCAGCCAGACAGGGCCCAATCAGCCCCAGCATTTT. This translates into CASSQTGPNQPQHF.